A selection of T cell receptor beta chains follows, all from one sample in a study of brain T cells in children with intractable seizures. Clones were sequenced by immunoSEQ multiplex PCR, and TCRdb holds only the in-frame ones, with some missing. The sample has approximately 23,000 clones; approximately 94% are singletons. The sample was peripheral blood, taken at surgery. These receptors all come from a boy between 10 and 17 years old with focal cortical dysplasia and intractable seizures. Both conserved end residues are part of each CDR3. A D gene is named only where the DNA matches it firmly. A clone size is listed for some rows: how often the clone was seen (once, few, many), or a class if it is expanded.

D gene	J gene	V gene	clone size	CDR3 protein	CDR3 DNA
NA	TRBJ2-3	TRBV3-1/TRBV3-2	NA	CASSPGSGPSTDTQYF	TGTGCCAGCAGTCCAGGGAGCGGGCCTAGCACAGATACGCAGTATTTT
NA	TRBJ1-2	TRBV27	NA	CASSSNLARGSDYTF	TGTGCCAGCAGTTCCAATTTGGCGAGGGGAAGTGACTACACCTTC
TRBD2	TRBJ2-5	TRBV4-1	NA	CASSTVAGETQYF	TGCGCCAGCAGCACTGTAGCGGGCGAGACCCAGTACTTC
NA	TRBJ2-5	TRBV6-5	NA	CASTFAVTASETQYF	TGTGCCAGCACCTTCGCCGTGACAGCGTCCGAGACCCAGTACTTC
NA	TRBJ2-1	TRBV6-2/TRBV6-3	NA	CASSFAGSYNEQFF	TGTGCCAGCAGTTTCGCGGGGTCCTACAATGAGCAGTTCTTC
TRBD2	TRBJ2-1	TRBV7-9	NA	CASSLSAGRNYNEQFF	TGTGCCAGCAGCTTAAGTGCCGGGAGGAACTACAATGAGCAGTTCTTC
NA	TRBJ2-3	TRBV2	NA	CASSVGPSGSTDTQYF	TGTGCCAGCAGCGTGGGACCTTCGGGGAGCACAGATACGCAGTATTTT
TRBD2	TRBJ2-7	TRBV5-1	once	CASSPATSGGEQQYF	TGCGCCAGCAGCCCCGCGACTAGCGGGGGGGAACAGCAGTACTTC
NA	TRBJ1-2	TRBV7-9	NA	CASSSAQGYYGYTF	TGTGCCAGCAGCTCGGCCCAGGGTTACTATGGCTACACCTTC
NA	TRBJ2-7	TRBV3-1/TRBV3-2	NA	CASSQEQGFSYEQYF	TGTGCCAGCAGCCAAGAGCAGGGGTTCAGCTACGAGCAGTACTTC
NA	TRBJ1-1	TRBV19	once	CASSMLGVLNTEAFF	TGTGCCAGTAGTATGTTGGGGGTTCTGAACACTGAAGCTTTCTTT
NA	TRBJ1-2	TRBV12-5	NA	CASGSQQGGYTF	TGTGCTAGTGGTTCCCAGCAGGGCGGCTACACCTTC
TRBD2	TRBJ2-2	TRBV7-9	NA	CASSLNWGGMNTGELFF	TGTGCCAGCAGCTTAAATTGGGGGGGAATGAACACCGGGGAGCTGTTTTTT
NA	TRBJ2-7	TRBV6-2/TRBV6-3	NA	CASSYSTDLQSGVYEQYF	TGTGCCAGCAGTTACTCGACCGACCTCCAATCGGGGGTTTACGAGCAGTACTTC
TRBD1	TRBJ1-2	TRBV18	NA	CASSTGDYYGYTF	TGTGCCAGCTCTACAGGGGACTACTATGGCTACACCTTC
TRBD2	TRBJ2-5	TRBV24-1	NA	CATSDSWTSGSFGSPAQETQYF	TGTGCCACCAGTGATTCCTGGACTAGCGGGAGTTTTGGATCCCCCGCCCAAGAGACCCAGTACTTC
NA	TRBJ1-2	TRBV9	few	CASSPPGASTIGYTF	TGTGCCAGCAGCCCTCCCGGGGCCTCTACCATCGGCTACACCTTC
NA	TRBJ1-2	TRBV20-1	NA	CSASKGGRGGYTF	TGCAGTGCTAGTAAGGGGGGACGAGGTGGCTACACCTTC
TRBD1	TRBJ1-2	TRBV5-1	NA	CASSADGQGATYGYTF	TGCGCCAGCAGCGCCGACGGACAGGGGGCTACCTATGGCTACACCTTC
TRBD2	TRBJ2-1	TRBV6-4	few	CASSERGGSYNEQFF	TGTGCCAGCAGTGAACGCGGGGGGTCTTACAATGAGCAGTTCTTC
TRBD2	TRBJ2-1	TRBV5-4	NA	CASSAGTSGRNNEQFF	TGTGCCAGCAGCGCCGGGACTAGCGGGAGAAACAATGAGCAGTTCTTC
NA	TRBJ1-6	TRBV4-1	NA	CASSQDRIDSPLHF	TGCGCCAGCAGCCAAGATAGGATTGATTCACCCCTCCACTTT
TRBD2	TRBJ2-5	TRBV15	NA	CATSRAAGEGETQYF	TGTGCCACCAGCAGAGCTGCGGGAGAGGGAGAGACCCAGTACTTC
NA	TRBJ1-5	TRBV4-1	NA	CASSQDGWRDSNQPQHF	TGCGCCAGCAGCCAAGATGGATGGAGAGATAGCAATCAGCCCCAGCATTTT
NA	TRBJ1-1	TRBV20-1	NA	CSALVNTEAFF	TGCAGTGCGCTAGTCAACACTGAAGCTTTCTTT
NA	TRBJ1-6	TRBV18	NA	CASSPPRPPMTLHF	TGTGCCAGCTCACCACCCAGGCCTCCTATGACCCTCCACTTT
NA	TRBJ2-5	TRBV3-1/TRBV3-2	NA	CASSPGLQETQYF	TGTGCCAGCAGCCCCGGATTACAAGAGACCCAGTACTTC
NA	TRBJ2-3	TRBV5-6	once	CASSLGGSLADTQYF	TGTGCCAGCAGCTTAGGAGGGAGTCTCGCAGATACGCAGTATTTT
TRBD1	TRBJ2-5	TRBV5-4	NA	CASSSGTEETQYF	TGTGCCAGCAGCTCCGGGACAGAAGAGACCCAGTACTTC
NA	TRBJ1-3	TRBV7-6	NA	CASHAFSGNTIYF	TGTGCCAGCCATGCCTTCTCTGGAAACACCATATATTTT
TRBD2	TRBJ2-5	TRBV7-8	NA	CASLNGAGPRETQYF	TGTGCCAGCCTCAACGGAGCGGGACCCAGGGAGACCCAGTACTTC
NA	TRBJ2-1	TRBV14	NA	CASSRTVGLFPVGEQFF	TGTGCCAGCAGCCGGACCGTGGGACTCTTCCCTGTGGGGGAGCAGTTCTTC
TRBD2	TRBJ2-2	TRBV15	NA	CATSRGTFSGGTLNTGELFF	TGTGCCACCAGCAGAGGAACTTTTAGCGGGGGGACCTTGAACACCGGGGAGCTGTTTTTT
NA	TRBJ1-2	TRBV28	NA	CASNIGGVRGYTF	TGTGCCAGCAATATAGGGGGGGTTAGAGGCTACACCTTC
TRBD2	TRBJ2-1	TRBV6-4	few	CASSPGLAGGNEQFF	TGTGCCAGCAGTCCAGGACTAGCGGGGGGAAATGAGCAGTTCTTC
TRBD2	TRBJ2-3	TRBV7-3	NA	CASRRLAGSTDTQYF	TGTGCCAGCAGGAGACTAGCGGGGAGCACAGATACGCAGTATTTT
NA	TRBJ2-1	TRBV2	NA	CASSESNSRLEQFF	TGTGCCAGCAGTGAGTCGAATAGCAGGTTGGAGCAGTTCTTC
NA	TRBJ1-6	TRBV6-1	NA	CASSEGAGPFSPLHF	TGTGCCAGCAGCGAAGGCGCGGGCCCCTTTTCACCCCTCCACTTT
NA	TRBJ1-1	TRBV5-5	once	CASSWASRGTEAFF	TGTGCCAGCAGCTGGGCCTCGCGGGGAACTGAAGCTTTCTTT
NA	TRBJ1-3	TRBV3-1/TRBV3-2	NA	CASSPRGAGNTIYF	TGTGCCAGCAGCCCAAGGGGTGCCGGAAACACCATATATTTT
TRBD1	TRBJ2-1	TRBV5-1	NA	CASSVRDRGNEQFF	TGCGCCAGCAGCGTCCGGGACAGGGGGAATGAGCAGTTCTTC
TRBD1	TRBJ2-5	TRBV2	NA	CASRLDRGGETQYF	TGTGCCAGCAGACTTGACAGGGGCGGGGAGACCCAGTACTTC
NA	TRBJ1-6	TRBV3-1/TRBV3-2	once	CASSQLKGGNSPLHF	TGTGCCAGCAGCCAGTTAAAAGGGGGTAATTCACCCCTCCACTTT
TRBD1	TRBJ1-6	TRBV2	NA	CASRRPGTGYGNSPLHF	TGTGCCAGCAGGCGTCCCGGGACAGGGTATGGTAATTCACCCCTCCACTTT
TRBD1	TRBJ1-1	TRBV5-1	NA	CASSLGQGYTEAFF	TGCGCCAGCAGCTTGGGACAGGGTTACACTGAAGCTTTCTTT
TRBD2	TRBJ2-3	TRBV6-4	NA	CASSDSGSTDTQYF	TGTGCCAGCAGTGATAGCGGGAGCACAGATACGCAGTATTTT
NA	TRBJ1-5	TRBV9	NA	CASSAGGGDSNQPQHF	TGTGCCAGCAGCGCGGGGGGAGGGGATAGCAATCAGCCCCAGCATTTT
TRBD1	TRBJ2-3	TRBV24-1	NA	CATSDLARGTENTQYF	TGTGCCACCAGTGATCTCGCCCGAGGGACAGAGAATACGCAGTATTTT
TRBD1	TRBJ2-1	TRBV27	once	CASSISGTGKGNEQFF	TGTGCCAGCAGTATCTCCGGGACAGGGAAGGGAAATGAGCAGTTCTTC
NA	TRBJ1-2	TRBV12-3/TRBV12-4	NA	CASSPRGGGGYTF	TGTGCCAGCAGCCCCAGGGGCGGCGGTGGCTACACCTTC
NA	TRBJ1-1	TRBV6-5	NA	CASPAGRNTEAFF	TGTGCCAGCCCGGCAGGGCGGAACACTGAAGCTTTCTTT
NA	TRBJ2-4	TRBV18	NA	CASSPPVGSYAIQYF	TGTGCCAGCTCACCACCAGTCGGCTCGTACGCCATTCAGTACTTC
TRBD2	TRBJ2-3	TRBV28	NA	CASSLGLPRSTDTQYF	TGTGCCAGCAGTTTGGGACTACCAAGAAGCACAGATACGCAGTATTTT
NA	TRBJ1-5	TRBV10-1	NA	CAYRPLRGGYAPPSRGQPQHF	TGCGCCTATAGGCCCCTGCGCGGAGGCTATGCACCCCCATCAAGGGGTCAGCCCCAGCATTTT
NA	TRBJ2-3	TRBV27	NA	CASSFSVGGTDTQYF	TGTGCCAGCAGTTTCTCCGTGGGGGGCACAGATACGCAGTATTTT
TRBD1	TRBJ1-1	TRBV7-9	once	CASSSRQGTEAFF	TGTGCCAGCAGCTCCCGACAGGGCACTGAAGCTTTCTTT
NA	TRBJ2-1	TRBV6-5	NA	CASSYGRHNEQFF	TGTGCCAGCAGTTACGGGCGGCACAATGAGCAGTTCTTC